The rows below give T cell receptor beta chains drawn from one sample of a study of graft-versus-host responses after intestinal transplantation. Sequencing was performed with immunoSEQ multiplex PCR; in TCRdb, only in-frame clones are kept and a portion is missing. The sample yields 95,000 or so clones, about 93% seen once. This specimen consisted of PBMCs, obtained about 460 days after intestinal transplant. The source of these receptors is a human patient who received an intestinal transplant, so some T cells may come from the graft donor. The CDR3 runs from the conserved cysteine through the conserved F or W. The D gene is left open where the match is weak. Rows give clone size only sometimes, using once, few, many, or a class for an expanded clone.

v_gene	d_gene	abundance	j_gene	CDR3aa	CDR3nt
TRBV7-3	TRBD2	-	TRBJ2-2	CASSFSGGNTGELFF	TGTGCCAGCAGCTTTAGCGGGGGGAACACCGGGGAGCTGTTTTTT
TRBV10-3	-	-	TRBJ1-5	CAISEGSNQPQHF	TGTGCCATCAGTGAAGGGAGCAATCAGCCCCAGCATTTT
TRBV18	-	-	TRBJ1-1	CASSPSDMTNTEAFF	TGTGCCAGCTCACCATCGGACATGACGAACACTGAAGCTTTCTTT
TRBV6-1	-	-	TRBJ1-2	CASSEALAGYGYTF	TGTGCCAGCAGTGAAGCCCTCGCGGGCTATGGCTACACCTTC
TRBV9	-	-	TRBJ2-1	CASSDRRGKSEQFF	TGTGCCAGCAGCGACCGCCGGGGGAAGAGTGAGCAGTTCTTC
TRBV29-1	-	-	TRBJ2-2	CSVDRNTGELFF	TGCAGCGTTGACAGAAACACCGGGGAGCTGTTTTTT
TRBV7-6	-	-	TRBJ1-2	CASSSSPGSGYTF	TGTGCCAGCAGCTCTAGCCCAGGGAGCGGCTACACCTTC
TRBV9	-	-	TRBJ2-3	CASSVGGSGTDTQYF	TGTGCCAGCAGCGTAGGGGGATCTGGCACAGATACGCAGTATTTT
TRBV7-3	TRBD1	-	TRBJ2-7	CASSSGQGSNEQYF	TGTGCCAGCAGCTCGGGACAGGGTAGCAACGAGCAGTACTTC
TRBV6-5	-	-	TRBJ2-7	CASSYSRPSYEQYF	TGTGCCAGCAGTTACTCACGACCGAGCTACGAGCAGTACTTC
TRBV5-6	TRBD1	-	TRBJ1-5	CASSRWDRSYSNQPQHF	TGTGCCAGCAGCAGATGGGACAGATCTTATAGCAATCAGCCCCAGCATTTT
TRBV5-1	-	-	TRBJ2-7	CASSLGTDSYEQYF	TGCGCCAGCAGCTTGGGGACAGACTCCTACGAGCAGTACTTC
TRBV14	-	-	TRBJ1-2	CASSRPGPNYGYTF	TGTGCCAGCTCCCGGCCGGGACCTAACTATGGCTACACCTTC
TRBV10-3	TRBD2	-	TRBJ2-3	CAISDPGLAGGEDTQYF	TGTGCCATCAGTGACCCGGGACTAGCGGGGGGGGAAGATACGCAGTATTTT
TRBV27	-	-	TRBJ2-1	CASTKIGTWSSYNEQFF	TGTGCCAGCACCAAGATTGGGACTTGGAGCTCCTACAATGAGCAGTTCTTC
TRBV10-3	-	-	TRBJ1-6	CAISESQGPLHF	TGTGCCATCAGTGAGTCCCAAGGGCCACTCCACTTT
TRBV5-4	TRBD1	-	TRBJ2-3	CASSRGGTGVADTQYF	TGTGCCAGCAGCCGTGGCGGGACAGGGGTTGCCGATACGCAGTATTTT
TRBV4-2	-	-	TRBJ2-1	CASSQDGQGIDEQFF	TGTGCCAGCAGCCAAGATGGGCAGGGGATCGATGAGCAGTTCTTC
TRBV6-6	-	-	TRBJ1-1	CASSYGGGTEAFF	TGTGCCAGCAGTTACGGGGGGGGGACTGAAGCTTTCTTT
TRBV13	-	-	TRBJ1-3	CASSLGRVANTIYF	TGTGCCAGCAGCTTAGGCAGGGTGGCGAACACCATATATTTT
TRBV19	TRBD2	-	TRBJ2-3	CASSIYAAGGPADTQYF	TGTGCCAGTAGTATATACGCAGCGGGGGGGCCCGCAGATACGCAGTATTTT
TRBV9	-	-	TRBJ1-5	CASSAGDAGQPQHF	TGTGCCAGCAGCGCAGGGGACGCCGGGCAGCCCCAGCATTTT
TRBV15	TRBD2	-	TRBJ2-1	CATSSRLAGGHEQFF	TGTGCCACCAGCAGCCGACTAGCGGGGGGCCATGAGCAGTTCTTC
TRBV5-1	-	-	TRBJ2-1	CASSLTVGEQFF	TGCGCCAGCAGCCTTACCGTGGGGGAGCAGTTCTTC
TRBV10-3	-	-	TRBJ1-5	CAIRSGGINQPQHF	TGTGCCATCCGGTCGGGAGGTATCAATCAGCCCCAGCATTTT
TRBV6-5	-	once	TRBJ2-3	CASTGDTQYF	TGTGCCAGCACAGGGGATACGCAGTATTTT
TRBV5-6	-	-	TRBJ1-2	CASTSPGHHYGYTF	TGTGCCAGCACCTCCCCGGGACACCACTATGGCTACACCTTC
TRBV9	-	-	TRBJ1-5	CASSVGEYQPQHF	TGTGCCAGCAGCGTAGGGGAGTATCAGCCCCAGCATTTT
TRBV7-8	-	once	TRBJ1-1	CASSPEVGTGAFF	TGTGCCAGCAGCCCGGAGGTGGGGACCGGAGCTTTCTTT
TRBV11-2	-	-	TRBJ1-1	CASTKGGLNTEAFF	TGTGCCAGCACCAAGGGGGGCTTGAACACTGAAGCTTTCTTT
TRBV19	-	once	TRBJ2-3	CASSISDTQYF	TGTGCCAGTAGTATTTCTGATACGCAGTATTTT
TRBV6-1	-	-	TRBJ2-3	CASSVAEPTDTQYF	TGTGCCAGCAGTGTAGCGGAGCCGACAGATACGCAGTATTTT
TRBV11-3	-	-	TRBJ2-2	CASSSGTGELFF	TGTGCCAGCAGCTCAGGAACCGGGGAGCTGTTTTTT
TRBV6-6	-	-	TRBJ2-5	CASSPGGRGVQETQYF	TGTGCCAGCAGCCCGGGGGGCAGAGGGGTCCAAGAGACCCAGTACTTC
TRBV5-6	-	-	TRBJ1-1	CASSLGPRENTEAFF	TGTGCCAGCAGCTTGGGGCCCAGAGAGAACACTGAAGCTTTCTTT
TRBV7-2	-	-	TRBJ2-7	CASSPGWDTSEQYF	TGTGCCAGCAGCCCTGGGTGGGATACTAGCGAGCAGTACTTC
TRBV7-6	-	-	TRBJ2-5	CASSSTLRETQYF	TGTGCCAGCAGCTCAACCCTACGGGAGACCCAGTACTTC
TRBV18	-	-	TRBJ1-2	CASSPTRGALNYGYTF	TGTGCCAGCTCCCCAACACGGGGGGCGTTAAACTATGGCTACACCTTC
TRBV9	TRBD1	-	TRBJ1-1	CASPWLQGENLWNTEAFF	TGTGCCAGCCCGTGGTTACAGGGGGAAAATTTGTGGAACACTGAAGCTTTCTTT
TRBV19	TRBD2	few	TRBJ2-3	CASNPTLGRGNTDTQYF	TGTGCCAGTAACCCGACCTTGGGGCGGGGGAACACAGATACGCAGTATTTT
TRBV5-4	-	-	TRBJ1-2	CASSWFGQPYGYTF	TGTGCCAGCAGCTGGTTTGGCCAACCCTATGGCTACACCTTC
TRBV6-6	-	-	TRBJ2-7	CASSPQLSSYEQYF	TGTGCCAGCAGTCCACAGCTGAGCTCCTACGAGCAGTACTTC
TRBV10-3	TRBD2	-	TRBJ2-3	CAISESPSGSSTDTQYF	TGTGCCATCAGTGAGTCTCCTAGCGGCTCTAGCACAGATACGCAGTATTTT
TRBV7-3	-	-	TRBJ1-1	CASSPGGRNTEAFF	TGTGCCAGCAGCCCCGGGGGGAGGAACACTGAAGCTTTCTTT
TRBV19	-	-	TRBJ2-7	CASSRGGNSYEQYF	TGTGCCAGTAGCAGAGGGGGGAACTCCTACGAGCAGTACTTC